These T cell receptor beta chains were read from a single sample in a study of T cells after yellow fever vaccination. MiXCR, applied by TCRdb to the 5' RACE reads, yields one record per CDR3 protein. Here the sample spans 550,000 to 750,000 distinct CDR3 sequences, roughly 14% being singletons. Sequences were derived from PBMCs, sampled on the day of the yellow fever booster vaccination. These receptors were taken from a man in his thirties or forties who received the YFV17D yellow fever vaccine. CDR3s include the opening cysteine and the closing phenylalanine or tryptophan. The size field is filled for only some rows; it gives once, few, many or a size class.

cdr3_aa j_call v_call clone_size
CASSLAQVSSYEQYF TRBJ2-7 TRBV7-9 .
CASSPRRRERETQYF TRBJ2-5 TRBV4-3 few
CASSWGELNTEAFF TRBJ1-1 TRBV5-1 .
CASRRLADRHSYEQYF TRBJ2-7 TRBV27 .
CASSIERGTLQYF TRBJ2-7 TRBV19 .
CATSDLPGDEQYF TRBJ2-7 TRBV24-1 .
CASSLGGRGRAGETQYF TRBJ2-5 TRBV5-1 .
CASSLGGTALGYEQFF TRBJ2-1 TRBV5-5 .
CASSLGEWAGGYTF TRBJ1-2 TRBV5-1 few
CASSAGVDYQETQYF TRBJ2-5 TRBV25-1 .
CASSVRVGGNVGELFF TRBJ2-2 TRBV9 few
CATNRGYEQYF TRBJ2-7 TRBV6-5 few
CATSDARPPYEQYF TRBJ2-7 TRBV24-1 few
CASSPYTSGQRVETQYF TRBJ2-5 TRBV18 few
CASSRLPGLAGETQYF TRBJ2-5 TRBV12-3/TRBV12-4 few
CASSSDGSYEQYF TRBJ2-7 TRBV27 .